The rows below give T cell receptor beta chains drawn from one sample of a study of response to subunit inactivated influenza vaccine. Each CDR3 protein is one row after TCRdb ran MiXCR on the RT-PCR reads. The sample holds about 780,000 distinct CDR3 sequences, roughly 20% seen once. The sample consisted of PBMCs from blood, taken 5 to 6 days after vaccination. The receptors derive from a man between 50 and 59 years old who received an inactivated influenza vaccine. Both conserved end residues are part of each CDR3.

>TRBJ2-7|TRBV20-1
CSARRGDGEQYF
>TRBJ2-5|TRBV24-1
CATSDSPSPGRETQYF
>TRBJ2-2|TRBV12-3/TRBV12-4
CASSLTTLAGGLRRNTGELFF
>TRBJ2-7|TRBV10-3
CAISAPGQGAREQYF
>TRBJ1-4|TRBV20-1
CSAREPGINEKLFF
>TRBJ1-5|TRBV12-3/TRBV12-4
CASRSIDRNQPQHF
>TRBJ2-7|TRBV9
CASSGRQGRFYEQYF
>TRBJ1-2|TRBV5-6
CASSSLRDRLYGYTF
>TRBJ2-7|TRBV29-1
CSVNDIAYEQYF
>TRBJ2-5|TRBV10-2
CASRLAGTLGETQYF
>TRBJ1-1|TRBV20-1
CSATQGFEAFF
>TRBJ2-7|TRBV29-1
CSVEFSPTYEQYF
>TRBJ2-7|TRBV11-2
CASTSGQGLEMIFYEQYF